Detailed here is one T cell receptor beta chain. Measured with immunoSEQ multiplex PCR; TCRdb has only the in-frame clones, and not every one. This sample has about 190,000 clones; approximately 90% occur once, and the top ten carry less than 7.5%. The germline gives CDR1 MGHDK, CDR2 SYGVNS. The CDR3 is made up of 11 amino acids. The sample is drawn from a study of blood T cell repertoires in COVID-19. Study-wide context: T cells, B-cell-depleted T cells, or PBMCs provided the cDNA or gDNA that served as material.

This rearrangement joins TRBV25-1 to TRBJ2-7; TRBD1 agrees at 7 bases. The sequence was collected from a middle-aged woman who had recovered from COVID-19. Specimen: peripheral blood. DNA for the CDR3: TGTGCAGCAGGGGGATCCTACGAGCAGTACTTC. Translation gives CAAGGSYEQYF.